The 4 T cell receptor beta chains in this list originate from one sample, sequenced in a study of T cell repertoires in cytomegalovirus infection. A single record per CDR3 protein comes from TCRdb applying MiXCR to the reads. The table shows about 920,000 distinct CDR3 sequences, with approximately 32% occurring only once. Antigens for these TCRs are unknown. This specimen consisted of cultured CD8+ T cells from PBMCs, obtained from culture after CMV antigen stimulation. All receptors come from a human donor in good health (CMV status not recorded). Some clones in this sample may be carry-over from other donors' samples.

The chain carries TRBV12-3 or TRBV12-4 and TRBJ2-1; no clear D gene. The CDR3 totals 13 residues. With 5 bases removed from V and 4 bases from J, the gap between germline ends came to 9 bases. CDR3 residues: CASSTGIYNEQFF. DNA of the CDR3: TGTGCCAGCAGTACTGGAATTTACAATGAGCAGTTCTTC.

V gene TRBV12-3 or TRBV12-4 combines with J gene TRBJ2-5; TRBD2 matches 8 bases. This CDR3 comprises 13 residues. Trimming removed 7 bases from V and 5 bases from J; junction bases left unmatched: 6. In DNA, the CDR3 is TGTGCCAGCACCGGGGGGGCCCGGGAGACCCAGTACTTC. Encoded protein: CASTGGARETQYF.

This rearrangement joins TRBV5-5 to TRBJ2-1; 7 nucleotides align to TRBD2. V trimming: 4 bases; J trimming: 2 bases; junction bases outside the gene matches: 6. The CDR3 is made up of 15 amino acids. Germline assignment: CDR1 SGHKS and CDR2 YYEKEE (reference sequence). The CDR3 DNA reads as TGTGCCAGCAGCGGCGGCGGGGGTCCCTACAATGAGCAGTTCTTC. This encodes CASSGGGGPYNEQFF.

The sample holds a few counts of this clonotype. The CDR3 nucleotides read TGTGCCAGCAGTTTACGGCCGGGTACCTACGAGCAGTACTTC. This codes for CASSLRPGTYEQYF. The chain is built from TRBV12-3 or TRBV12-4 and TRBJ2-7; no reliable D call. Trimming cost V 2 bases and J 2 bases, with 10 bases left between them. CDR3 length: 14 amino acids.